This T cell receptor beta chain was documented in a study of cytomegalovirus exposure and HLA in healthy donors (dated by TCRdb to the late 2010s). A note on the overall study: An earlier analysis of about 560 of the donors reported approximately 280 Gb of sequence data and 117 million unique TCR beta sequences obtained from around 190 million T cells. Typing coverage differed by locus: A, B, C, DRB1 and DQB1 were typed in roughly 620-640 donors, DQA1 in 522, DPA1 in nearly 610, and DPB1 in around 440. High-throughput TCR immunosequencing, statistical association of individual TCRs with disease status, and machine learning were combined to predict cytomegalovirus infection status. Because of strong linkage in the cohort, roughly five DR-DQ haplotypes were treated as single units for association and clustering. The genetic ancestry cluster associated with self-reported Caucasian donors included around four fifths of the roughly 400 genotyped donors. Every repertoire in the discovery cohort had been generated on one and the same sequencing platform. Along with the approximately 700-subject first cohort, a separate validation cohort of 120 different subjects was used. Donor age, sex, ethnicity and CMV serostatus were collected together with the repertoire data. Among some 410 genotyped donors of the cohort, an average of about 240,000 unique TCR beta nucleotide sequences were sequenced per donor, roughly 20% of them non-productive. The study aimed to test whether cataloging public T cell receptors could reveal signatures of past pathogen exposure. An earlier analysis of 587 of the donors used high-throughput TCR beta sequencing to judge whether each TCR beta V gene segment behaved as functional or pseudogenic. The study profiled the T cell repertoires of hundreds of subjects by immunosequencing and related them to cytomegalovirus serostatus. Class I and class II HLA loci were covered by the typing at four-digit resolution. To study patterns of TCR occurrence, a later analysis re-analyzed previously published TCR beta repertoires from several hundred donors and added high-resolution HLA genotyping. Genome-wide SNP genotypes for about three fifths of the roughly 700 donors were used in a later genetic analysis, which treated that subset as a discovery cohort. An early release covering around 630 HLA-typed donors comprised roughly 300 gigabases of sequencing data and around 80 million unique TCR sequences. Rather than drawing on any new phenotypic data, the later analysis identified candidate immune exposures from TCR beta sequences and the way those sequences occurred across donors.

The research as a whole found: In an earlier analysis of approximately 590 of the donors, most TCR beta V segments appeared in productive rearrangements about 87% or about 30% of the time, broadly matching IMGT annotations. The authors suggested that the approach could potentially be extended to other disease states and immunological phenotypes. Across donors, most TCR sequences were observed very rarely, whereas some public TCRs were present in many individuals. A later analysis found that HLA-associated TCR beta chains were more clonally expanded and had lower generation probabilities than equally common non-associated chains. A few of the identified cytomegalovirus-associated TCR beta chains were confirmed in vitro to be specific for cytomegalovirus antigens. According to a later analysis, most CMV-associated TCR beta chains appeared to be HLA-restricted, and the HLA associations seemed to be driven largely by CMV exposure. Several of the top co-occurrence clusters appeared to be linked to parvovirus B19, influenza, CMV and Epstein-Barr virus, according to a later analysis. In a later analysis, TCR association rates were found to vary across HLA loci, with the most associated TCRs seen for DRB1 alleles and the fewest for HLA-C alleles. Sequencing depth was assumed to be roughly uniform across donors in the presence/absence analyses, though that assumption may not hold. The classifier was reported to diagnose cytomegalovirus status with high specificity and sensitivity in both the original and validation cohorts. Correlated functional status among segregating V segments might be attributable to linkage disequilibrium, but an unknown experimental factor could not be ruled out. In this cohort, only TCR beta chains were sequenced, and detectable features were limited by the absence of alpha or paired-chain data. In a later analysis, about 17,000 TCR beta sequences were associated with specific HLA alleles at a false discovery rate of 0.05. A total of about 180 TCR beta chains were listed by the study as associated with cytomegalovirus. A cluster of highly shared sequence variants was judged likely to be a technical artifact of the sequencing pipeline. HLA typing was unavailable for some donors at each locus, so association tests used only the typed subset. In a later genetic analysis, a missense DCLRE1C variant was associated with V-gene and J-gene trimming of TCR beta chains, and the association was replicated in an independent cohort. A further reported finding was that TCR beta sequences accurately predicted the HLA-A and HLA-B alleles for most subjects in the first cohort. Some IMGT-functional V segments, including TRBV6-2 and TRBV6-3, could not be told apart with the 87-base-pair reads, so those segments were excluded. A later genetic analysis reported fewer N-insertions in productive TCRs among donors in an Asian-associated ancestry cluster than the roughly 640-donor mean. Assigning TCR associations to individual alleles was difficult when HLA alleles, especially DR and DQ, strongly co-occurred. The only immune exposure information available for the cohort was CMV serostatus. The earlier analysis of 587 of the donors excluded 15 to 20 rarely observed V segments, including chromosome 9 orphons, because counts were too low.

In total, 666 healthy bone marrow donors made up the cohort. Cohort members were all nominally healthy when sampled, although unrecorded immune exposures were likely present. The donor tested CMV seronegative and was one of the 352 seronegative cohort members. A peripheral blood sample was provided by each donor, and peripheral blood mononuclear cells were used for TCR beta sequencing. Genomic DNA extraction from the blood cell samples was performed with the Qiagen DNeasy Blood Extraction Kit. The library was obtained by the immunoSEQ multiplex PCR assay. A mixture of 60 forward primers for TCR Vbeta segments and 13 reverse primers for TCR Jbeta segments was used in the multiplex PCR. Amplification of the CDR3 region of rearranged TCR beta genes was performed with a multiplex PCR assay on genomic DNA. The amplified TCR beta libraries were sequenced on the Illumina HiSeq System as 87-base-pair reads. In the original analysis: A later analysis counted tens of millions of unique TCR beta chains across the approximately 700 repertoires, and roughly 10 million of these chains were shared by at least two donors. Raw reads were error-corrected and collapsed into unique sequences with a nearest-neighbor algorithm that merged closely related sequences to remove PCR and sequencing errors. CDR3 sequences were aligned to IMGT reference sequences to assign V, D and J gene segments. Each retained sequence needed at least a six-nucleotide match to both a V gene segment and a J gene segment. Rearrangements were classified as productive when the CDR3 lacked stop codons and remained in frame with V and J, and all other rearrangements were classified as non-productive. CDR3 was defined by IMGT convention, running from the second conserved V-encoded cysteine to the conserved J-encoded phenylalanine. The earlier analysis of 500 to 650 of the donors excluded any sequence lacking an unambiguous match to a single V gene segment. In an earlier analysis of approximately 590 of the donors, a V segment was called functional when productive rearrangements were above 56.7%, and segregating when the standard deviation between donors exceeded 5%. A statistical classification framework was developed to diagnose cytomegalovirus status using the catalog of TCR beta chain sequences. In a later analysis, TCR nucleotide sequences were compared against IMGT/GENE-DB human TR gene sequences so that V and J genes could be assigned. Using the TCRdist pipeline, a later analysis assigned CDR3 sequences along with most-parsimonious VDJ recombination scenarios. A later analysis defined each TCR beta chain by its CDR3 amino acid sequence plus V-gene family, and excluded reads lacking a unique V-gene family. A later analysis removed several hundred highly shared, low-generation-probability nucleotide sequences to deal with suspected cross-contamination and a sequencing artifact. For each public chain, a later analysis derived a clonal expansion index from normalized ranks of inferred template counts within each repertoire. In a later analysis, generation probabilities were computed with a VDJ recombination model fitted to out-of-frame rearrangements, and the resulting probabilities were checked against IGoR. Hypergeometric tests were used in a later analysis to score TCR-TCR, TCR-HLA and TCR-CMV co-occurrence, with a repertoire-size bias correction applied to the TCR pairs. False discovery rates were estimated in a later analysis by permuting HLA or CMV assignments 20 times. In a later analysis, co-occurring TCRs were grouped with DBSCAN, and TCRdist sequence similarity was added when clustering was performed within HLA-allele-positive subsets. Repertoires with fewer than 30,000 or more than 120,000 public chains, plus five repertoires with anomalous nucleotide sharing, were excluded from co-occurrence clustering. TCRdb mirrors the immuneACCESS table, restricted to in-frame sequences. Some clones are absent from its copies; in checked studies, under half trace to an unresolved V gene, and the reason for the others is unknown. V, J and clone size reflect that table, while D and trimming were determined from the DNA. The sample table holds around 150,000 clones, of which roughly 79% were seen once. The ten largest clones add up to around 14% of the sample.

Counted from cysteine to phenylalanine, this CDR3 has 17 amino acids. Of the read, only the CDR3 DNA is kept; its 51 bases are in frame from base 1. In the germline V gene, CDR1 corresponds to SGHTA and CDR2 to FQGTGA. The junction shows trimming of 5 bases on V and 6 bases on J, plus 25 bases between the germline ends. With respect to this clone: Its target antigen remains unknown. Base qualities are not recorded, but no much larger clone differs from it by a single base.

The receptor was derived from a woman between 45 and 65 years old in good health and CMV-seronegative. The source material was PBMCs. The rearrangement combines TRBV7-3 with TRBJ1-1, and perhaps TRBD1 as D gene, on 5 matching bases. CDR3 reads: CASSIPRGGRQRAEAFF. The DNA sequence is TGTGCCAGCAGCATTCCTCGGGGGGGACGGCAAAGGGCTGAAGCTTTCTTT.